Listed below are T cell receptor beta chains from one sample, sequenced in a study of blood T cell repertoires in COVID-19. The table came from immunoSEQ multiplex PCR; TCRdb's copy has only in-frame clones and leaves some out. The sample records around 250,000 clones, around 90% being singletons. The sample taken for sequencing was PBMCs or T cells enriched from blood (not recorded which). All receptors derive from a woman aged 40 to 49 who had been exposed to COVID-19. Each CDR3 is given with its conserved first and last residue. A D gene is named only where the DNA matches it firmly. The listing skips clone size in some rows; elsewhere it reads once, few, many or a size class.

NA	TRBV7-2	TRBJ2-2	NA	TGTGCCAGCAGCTCATGGGAGACTGCTAACACCGGGGAGCTGTTTTTT	CASSSWETANTGELFF
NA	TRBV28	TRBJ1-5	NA	TGTGCCAGCAGTTTCACCGGAGACAGTTATCAGCCCCAGCATTTT	CASSFTGDSYQPQHF
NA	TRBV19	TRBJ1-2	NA	TGTGCCAGTAGCAAGACAGCAGTTCCTGGCTACACCTTC	CASSKTAVPGYTF
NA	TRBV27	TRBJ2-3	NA	TGTGCCAGCAGCCATTATTCGGGTACGCAGTATTTT	CASSHYSGTQYF
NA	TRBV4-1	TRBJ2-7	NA	TGCGCCAGCAGCCAAGATGCAGGGGTCTCCTACGAGCAGTACTTC	CASSQDAGVSYEQYF
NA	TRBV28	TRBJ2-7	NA	TGTGCCAGCAGTTCCCCGGGGAGGTTGGGACTCTCCTACGAGCAGTACTTC	CASSSPGRLGLSYEQYF
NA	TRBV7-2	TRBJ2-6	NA	TGTGCCAGCAGCACCCACGGGATGAGCTCTGGGGCCAACGTCCTGACTTTC	CASSTHGMSSGANVLTF
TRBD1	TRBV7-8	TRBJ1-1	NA	TGTGCCAGCAGCTTGAGAGAAGGGAGACAGGGGCCGGGAACTGAAGCTTTCTTT	CASSLREGRQGPGTEAFF
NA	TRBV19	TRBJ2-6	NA	TGTGCCAGTAGTACGACCGGGGCTGGGGCCAACGTCCTGACTTTC	CASSTTGAGANVLTF
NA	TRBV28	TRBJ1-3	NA	TGTGCCAGTGAACTGGGAAACACCATATATTTT	CASELGNTIYF
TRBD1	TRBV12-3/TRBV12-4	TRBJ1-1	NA	TGTGCCAGCAGGACAGGGTTAAGGACTGAAGCTTTCTTT	CASRTGLRTEAFF
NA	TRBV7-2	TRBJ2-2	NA	TGTGCCAGCAGCTCCCGCCAGACCGGGGAGCTGTTTTTT	CASSSRQTGELFF
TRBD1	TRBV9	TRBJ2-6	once	TGTGCCAGCAGCGTAGGACAGGGACCCGCTGGGGCCAACGTCCTGACTTTC	CASSVGQGPAGANVLTF
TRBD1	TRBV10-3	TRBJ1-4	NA	TGTGCCATCATGCAGGGGGAGAATGAAAAACTGTTTTTT	CAIMQGENEKLFF
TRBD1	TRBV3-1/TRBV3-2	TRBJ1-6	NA	TGTGCCAGCAGCCAAAGCTTCCGGGACAGGGCTTTTTTGGTGCACAATTCACCCCTCCACTTT	CASSQSFRDRAFLVHNSPLHF
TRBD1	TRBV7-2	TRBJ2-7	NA	TGTGCCAGCAGCTCCCGCCGAGAGGGACAGGCCTCCTACGAGCAGTACTTC	CASSSRREGQASYEQYF
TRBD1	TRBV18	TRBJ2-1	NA	TGTGCCAGCTCACTGAACGATCTGGGTCGGGACAGGGAGTTCTTC	CASSLNDLGRDREFF
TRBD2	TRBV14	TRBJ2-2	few	TGTGCCAGCAGCCAGGCTAGCGGGAGAGCGACCGGGGAGCTGTTTTTT	CASSQASGRATGELFF
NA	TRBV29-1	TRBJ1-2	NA	TGCAGCGTTGATCGACCCGCTAGAGGCTACACCTTC	CSVDRPARGYTF
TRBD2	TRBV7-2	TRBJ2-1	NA	TGTGCCAGCAGCTTCGGACTAGCGGGAGGACCGTCCTACAATGAGCAGTTCTTC	CASSFGLAGGPSYNEQFF
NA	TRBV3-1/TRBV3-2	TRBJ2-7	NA	TGTGCCAGCAGCCAAACCGCCAGAACCTACGAGCAGTACTTC	CASSQTARTYEQYF
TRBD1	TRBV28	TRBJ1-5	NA	TGTGCCAGCAGTAGACAGGGCCCCCGGCCCCAGCATTTT	CASSRQGPRPQHF
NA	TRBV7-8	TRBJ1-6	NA	TGTGCCAGCAGCTTAGATTCAGGGGCCTATAATTCACCCCTCCACTTT	CASSLDSGAYNSPLHF
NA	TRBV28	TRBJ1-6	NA	TGTGCCAGCAGGGGGGGCTCCTATAATTCACCCCTCCACTTT	CASRGGSYNSPLHF
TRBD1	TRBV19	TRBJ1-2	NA	TGTGCCAGTACCGCGGGGACAGGCACTAACTATGGCTACACCTTC	CASTAGTGTNYGYTF
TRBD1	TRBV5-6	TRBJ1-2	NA	TGTGCCAGCAGCCGCGACAGGGTCTCCTATGGCTACACCTTC	CASSRDRVSYGYTF
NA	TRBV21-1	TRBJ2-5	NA	TGTGCCAGCAGCCAAGGGGGGGGAGAGACCCAGTACTTC	CASSQGGGETQYF
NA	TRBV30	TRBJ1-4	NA	TGTGCCTGGAGTTGGGGGGATCATGAAAAACTGTTTTTT	CAWSWGDHEKLFF
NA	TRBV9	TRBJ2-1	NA	TGTGCCAGCAGCCCTTACAGGGTTTCCTACAATGAGCAGTTCTTC	CASSPYRVSYNEQFF
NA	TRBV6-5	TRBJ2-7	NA	TGTGCCAGCAGTTACTCGCCCTTGGGGCCCTACGAGCAGTACTTC	CASSYSPLGPYEQYF
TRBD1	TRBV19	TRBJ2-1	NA	TGTGCCAGTAGGACCCGGGACAGCAATGAGCAGTTCTTC	CASRTRDSNEQFF
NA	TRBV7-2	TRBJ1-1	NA	TGTGCCAGCAGCTTTCGTACAGGGAAAGGACTGGCCACTGAAGCTTTCTTT	CASSFRTGKGLATEAFF
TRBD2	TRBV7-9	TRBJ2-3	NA	TGTGCCAGCAGCACAACGTATAGCGGGGATCGCACAGATACGCAGTATTTT	CASSTTYSGDRTDTQYF
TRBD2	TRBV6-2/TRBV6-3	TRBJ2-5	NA	TGTGCCAGCAGTCCCCATAGCGGGGGGGAGACCCAGTACTTC	CASSPHSGGETQYF
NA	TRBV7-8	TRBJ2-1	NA	TGTGCCAGCGGCTCAGGGGCGAATCCCTACAATGAGCAGTTCTTC	CASGSGANPYNEQFF
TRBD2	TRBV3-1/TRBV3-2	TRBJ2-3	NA	TGTGCCAGCACCTCTTCTGGACTAGCGAGCACAGATACGCAGTATTTT	CASTSSGLASTDTQYF